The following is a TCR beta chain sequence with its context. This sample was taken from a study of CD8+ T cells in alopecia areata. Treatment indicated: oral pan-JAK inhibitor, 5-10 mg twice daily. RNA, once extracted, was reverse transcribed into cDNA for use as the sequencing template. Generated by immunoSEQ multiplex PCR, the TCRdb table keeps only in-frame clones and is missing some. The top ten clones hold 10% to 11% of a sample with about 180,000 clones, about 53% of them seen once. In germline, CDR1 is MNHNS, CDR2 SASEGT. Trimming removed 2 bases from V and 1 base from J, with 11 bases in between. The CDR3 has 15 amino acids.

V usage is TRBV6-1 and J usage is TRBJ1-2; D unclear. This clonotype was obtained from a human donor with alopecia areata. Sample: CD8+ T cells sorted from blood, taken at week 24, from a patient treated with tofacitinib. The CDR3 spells CASSERPTINYGYTF. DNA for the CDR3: TGTGCCAGCAGTGAAAGACCTACGATTAACTATGGCTACACCTTC.